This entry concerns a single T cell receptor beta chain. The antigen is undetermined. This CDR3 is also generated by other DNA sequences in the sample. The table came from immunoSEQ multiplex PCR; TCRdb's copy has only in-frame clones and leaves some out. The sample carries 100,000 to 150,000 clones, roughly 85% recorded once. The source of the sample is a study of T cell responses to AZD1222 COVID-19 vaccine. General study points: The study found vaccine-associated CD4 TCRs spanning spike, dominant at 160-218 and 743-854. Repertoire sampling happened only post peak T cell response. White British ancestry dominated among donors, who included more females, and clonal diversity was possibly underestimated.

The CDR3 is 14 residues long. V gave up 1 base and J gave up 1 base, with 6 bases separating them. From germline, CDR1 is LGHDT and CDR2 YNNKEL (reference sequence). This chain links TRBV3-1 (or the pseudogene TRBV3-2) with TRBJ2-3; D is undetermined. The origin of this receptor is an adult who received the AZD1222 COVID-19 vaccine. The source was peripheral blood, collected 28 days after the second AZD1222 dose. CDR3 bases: TGTGCCAGCAGCCAAGGGCCGGGCACAGATACGCAGTATTTT. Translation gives CASSQGPGTDTQYF.